This T cell receptor (beta chain) appears in the sequencing data of a study of spatial heterogeneity in lung cancer. Study background: Sequencing consistently turned up more beta-chain sequences than alpha-chain sequences.

Each TCR cDNA molecule carried a unique molecular identifier. From the 5' RACE reads, TCRdb called clonotypes with MiXCR, one entry per CDR3 protein. The data contain tens of thousands of distinct CDR3 sequences, approximately 12% of them singletons. The time point was: sample taken at primary tumor resection. Whole RNA from tumor, nontumor lung or frozen PBMC was sequenced unsorted. Samples were obtained from more than 70 donors, all untreated early-stage non-small cell lung cancer patients. This clonotype was counted a few times. The germline V gene encodes CDR1 SEHNR and CDR2 FQNEAQ (reference sequence). CDR3 length equals 16 residues. With 2 bases removed from V and 4 bases from J, the gap between germline ends came to 17 bases.

V usage is TRBV7-9 and J usage is TRBJ2-5, with a possible D match to TRBD2 (5 bases). The specimen was PBMCs, collected at surgery. This TCR came from a male donor with early-stage non-small cell lung cancer. In nucleotides, the CDR3 is TGTGCCAGCAGCTTATCGTTAGCCGGGGATGGAGAGACCCAGTACTTC. Translating gives CASSLSLAGDGETQYF.